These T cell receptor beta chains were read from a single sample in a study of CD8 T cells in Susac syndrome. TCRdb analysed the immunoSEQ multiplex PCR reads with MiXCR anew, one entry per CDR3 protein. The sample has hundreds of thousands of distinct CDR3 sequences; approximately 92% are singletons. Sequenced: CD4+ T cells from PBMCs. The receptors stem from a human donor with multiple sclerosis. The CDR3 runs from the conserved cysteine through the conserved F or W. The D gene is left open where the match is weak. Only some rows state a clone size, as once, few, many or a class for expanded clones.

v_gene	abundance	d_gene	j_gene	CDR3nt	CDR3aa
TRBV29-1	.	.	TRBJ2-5	TGCAGCACCCCCCGGGGCAGGGGAGGAGGGGAGACCCAGTACTTC	CSTPRGRGGGETQYF
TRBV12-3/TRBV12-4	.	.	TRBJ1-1	TGTGCCAGCAGACCGACAGTGAACACTGAAGCTTTCTTT	CASRPTVNTEAFF
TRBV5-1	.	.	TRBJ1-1	TGCGCCAGCAGCCCTTCTGGGCTCACTGTTGAAGCTTTCTTT	CASSPSGLTVEAFF
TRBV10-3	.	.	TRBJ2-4	TGTGCCATCAGTGAAATGGGAGACGTGGACATTCAGTACTTC	CAISEMGDVDIQYF
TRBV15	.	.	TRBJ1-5	TGTGCCACCAGCAGAGATCCCGGGGGGCGATTATATTTT	CATSRDPGGRLYF
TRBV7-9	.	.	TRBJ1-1	TGTGCCAGCAGATCACAGGATTTGAACACTGAAGCTTTCTTT	CASRSQDLNTEAFF
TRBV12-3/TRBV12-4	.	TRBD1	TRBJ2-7	TGTGCCAGCAGTCCCGGTCTGGCACCGGGACAGATTCCCTCCTACGAGCAGTACTTC	CASSPGLAPGQIPSYEQYF
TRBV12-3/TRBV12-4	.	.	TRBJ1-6	TGTGCCAGCAGTTTGACTTCGGGTGATTCACCCCTCCACTTT	CASSLTSGDSPLHF
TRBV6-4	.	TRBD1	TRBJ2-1	TGTGCCAGCAGCGAAGGACAGGCCAGCAATGAGCAGTTCTTC	CASSEGQASNEQFF
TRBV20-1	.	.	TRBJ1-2	TGCAGTGCCAAATCTGATTATACGAGGGGCTACACCTTC	CSAKSDYTRGYTF
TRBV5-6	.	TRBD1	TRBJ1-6	TGTGCCAGCAGCTTGACCGGGACAGGGGCCGCCTCCCTCCACTTT	CASSLTGTGAASLHF
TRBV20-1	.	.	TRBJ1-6	TGCAGTGCTAGAGAGGGGAGCCGAGGGAATTCACCCCTCCACTTT	CSAREGSRGNSPLHF
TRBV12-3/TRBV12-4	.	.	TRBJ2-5	TGTGCCAGCAGTGTGACCGTCTCCCCATCCCCCCAGTACTTC	CASSVTVSPSPQYF
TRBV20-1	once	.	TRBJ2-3	TGCAGTGCTAGACTTTCCTGGCAGGGGCTCACAGATACGCAGTATTTT	CSARLSWQGLTDTQYF
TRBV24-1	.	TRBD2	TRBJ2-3	TGTGCCACCAGTGTTCGAGCGGGAGGCACTAGCACAGATACGCAGTATTTT	CATSVRAGGTSTDTQYF
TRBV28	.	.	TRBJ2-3	TGTGCCAGCAGCCCCGTTGCGAGGGCGCAGTATTTT	CASSPVARAQYF
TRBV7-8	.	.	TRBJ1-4	TGTGCCAGCAGCCAACAGGGACCCCTTAATGAAAAACTGTTTTTT	CASSQQGPLNEKLFF
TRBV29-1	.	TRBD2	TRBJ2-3	TGCAGCGTCCGAGGAGGGACTAGCGGGCTGAGGGCAGATACGCAGTATTTT	CSVRGGTSGLRADTQYF
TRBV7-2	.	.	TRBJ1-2	TGTGCCAGCAGCGGGGACATCTATGGCTACACCTTC	CASSGDIYGYTF
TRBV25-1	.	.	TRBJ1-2	TGTGCCAGCAGTGAAGGGGGCAGGAGCAATGGCTACACCTTC	CASSEGGRSNGYTF
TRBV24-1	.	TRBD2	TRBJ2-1	TGTGCCACCAGTGACCTGGGACTAGCGAATGAGCAGTTCTTC	CATSDLGLANEQFF
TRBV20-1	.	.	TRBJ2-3	TGCAGTGCTAGGGTACCCCGGGGCAGATCCAGCACAGATACGCAGTATTTT	CSARVPRGRSSTDTQYF
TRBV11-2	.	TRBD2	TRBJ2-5	TGTGCCAGCAGCAAGCCCCGGGGGGCCCAGTACTTC	CASSKPRGAQYF
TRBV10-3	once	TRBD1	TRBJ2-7	TGTGCCATCAGCCCTTCCGGGACAGGGGTGCACGAGCAGTACTTC	CAISPSGTGVHEQYF
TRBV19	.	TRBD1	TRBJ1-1	TGTGCCAGTAGTATGGAGGGGGCCCGCATGAACACTGAAGCTTTCTTT	CASSMEGARMNTEAFF
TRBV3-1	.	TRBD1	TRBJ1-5	TGTGCCAGCAGCCGGGACAGGGGGCACAATCAGCCCCAGCATTTT	CASSRDRGHNQPQHF
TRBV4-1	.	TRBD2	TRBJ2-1	TGCGCCAGCAGCCCCGATGAACTAGCGGGAGCGAACAATGAGCAGTTCTTC	CASSPDELAGANNEQFF
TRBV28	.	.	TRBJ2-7	TGTGCCAGCAGTTTACGCGGGGCCTCCTCCTACGAGCAGTACTTC	CASSLRGASSYEQYF
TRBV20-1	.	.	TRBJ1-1	TGCAGTGCCACTCCTCCGCGTGGGGAGACTGAAGCTTTCTTT	CSATPPRGETEAFF
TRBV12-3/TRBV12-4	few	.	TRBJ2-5	TGTGCCAGCAGTACAGGGCCGAGGGAGACCCAGTACTTC	CASSTGPRETQYF
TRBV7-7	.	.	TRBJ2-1	TGTGCTAGCAGCTTAGAGGAGTACAATGAGCAGTTCTTC	CASSLEEYNEQFF
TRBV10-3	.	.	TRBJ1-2	TGTGCCATCAGTGAGTACAGGGCTGACTATGGCTACACCTTC	CAISEYRADYGYTF
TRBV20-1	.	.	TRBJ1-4	TGCAGTGCTAGTAACCCAGGGTGGGACGAAAAACTGTTTTTT	CSASNPGWDEKLFF
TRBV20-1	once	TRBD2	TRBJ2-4	TGCAGTGCTAGCCATAGCGGGGTCATAGCCAAAAACATTCAGTACTTC	CSASHSGVIAKNIQYF
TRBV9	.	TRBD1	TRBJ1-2	TGTGCCAGCAGCGTAGCGGGTAGCGGGACAGGGAGTGGAAAATATGGCTACACCTTC	CASSVAGSGTGSGKYGYTF
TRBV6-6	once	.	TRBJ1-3	TGTGCCAGCAGTATGCTCGGGACCCCTGGAAACACCATATATTTT	CASSMLGTPGNTIYF